This T cell receptor (beta chain) was found in a study of T cells after yellow fever vaccination (dated by TCRdb to the late 2010s). Study-level background: Libraries from fractions with low cell numbers were prepared with the SMART-Seq v4 Ultra Low Input RNA kit. To follow T-cell clones before and after primary and booster YFV17D yellow fever vaccination, bulk TCR alpha and beta repertoires were sequenced over time. The cohort comprised two healthy male donors, one aged 18 to 30 and one aged 30 to 39 years. Bulk PBMC replicates and cell subsets were isolated from blood drawn at multiple timepoints before and after both primary and secondary immunization. Overall study results and their limits: A small fraction of clonotypes appeared in both the CD4 and CD8 compartments, likely as a result of convergent recombination. Only two donors were included in the study, so the extent to which the findings can be generalized is limited. Compared with the primary T-cell response, the secondary T-cell response was weaker but faster, peaking on day 5 rather than day 15. Most clones expanded after primary vaccination were re-detected after the booster (about 95% of CD4 and roughly 87% of CD8), suggesting broad memory maintenance. FACS-sorted repertoires could contain abundant contaminating clonotypes from the bulk population, so computational filtering was required.

Reading the label with the study, this specimen's treatment or condition is: live attenuated yellow fever vaccine strain. At every blood-draw timepoint, two biological replicates of bulk PBMCs were collected. PBMCs were isolated from peripheral blood using a standard Ficoll-Paque protocol. TriZol was used to extract RNA from bulk PBMCs, CD4 and CD8 fractions, and dextramer-positive and dextramer-negative fractions. A remark on this clonotype: There is no known antigen for this receptor. It has no much larger one-base neighbor in the sample; base qualities were not kept.

TCRdb records Illumina NovaSeq 6000 as the sequencer. TCR cDNA was synthesized by 5'RACE template switching, which introduced a universal primer site and unique molecular identifiers. Priming for cDNA synthesis came from both the TCR alpha and TCR beta constant segments. Library amplification involved two PCR steps, and the second step added sample barcodes and sequencing adapters. Sequencing of libraries was done on Illumina HiSeq 2500 (2x100 bp) or NovaSeq (2x150 bp). Per the source publication's procedure: MIGEC handled demultiplexing of reads and collapsing into UMI consensus sequences, while MiXCR performed V(D)J alignment. Vaccine-responding clonotypes were identified with edgeR using replicate PBMC samples, with FDR below 0.01 and a log2 fold change above 5 up to day 15 being required. Bulk clonotypes were assigned CD4 or CD8 identity according to which sequenced CD4 or CD8 repertoire held them at higher abundance. TCRdb itself trimmed the public reads at Q25 with fastp, ran MiXCR and retained productive beta chains. Rows matching on CDR3 protein sequence are summarized as one entry with the most common DNA and genes. The V and J calls shown here were made by TCRdb, not taken from the authors' results. Recorded for this sample are a few hundred thousand distinct CDR3 sequences; roughly 4.3% of them occurred a single time. The ten largest make up 20% to 25% of the sample.

Sequencing used PBMCs, obtained 5 days after the yellow fever booster vaccination. This TCR was recovered from a man between 18 and 35 years old who received the YFV17D yellow fever vaccine.

The sequenced DNA: TGTGCCAGCAGCTTGGCGAACAAAGAGACCCAGTACTTC. This translates into CASSLANKETQYF. The chain was built from TRBV5-4 and TRBJ2-5, with no confident D gene call. Trimming at the junction amounts to 0 bases on V and 3 bases on J, and the germline ends lie 6 bases apart. Spanning cysteine to phenylalanine, the CDR3 consists of 13 amino acids. Solely the CDR3 DNA is kept, with 39 bases framed from the first base. Taken from the germline V gene (reference sequence), the CDR1 and CDR2 loops are SGHNT and YYREEE. This CDR3, with the reference TRBV5-4 and TRBJ2-5 proteins standing in past its ends, gives the full variable domain ETGVTQSPTHLIKTRGQQVTLRCSSQSGHNTVSWYQQALGQGPQFIFQYYREEENGRGNFPPRFSGLQFPNYSSELNVNALELDDSALYLCASSLANKETQYFGPGTRLLVL.